This T cell receptor (beta chain) is drawn from a study of radiation and T cells in renal cell carcinoma. Whole-study context: Nephrectomy followed 15 Gy stereotactic body radiation by 4 weeks.

By its share, this clone is medium-sized. Its antigen is undetermined. Study outcomes and limitations: Pretreatment tumor biopsies were lacking, so baseline clonotypes are unknown. In blood, top tumor clones expanded by 2 weeks, shrinking by 4.

Some clones are missing from TCRdb's copy, which holds only in-frame ones; the method was immunoSEQ multiplex PCR. The sample lists some 60,000 clones; around 76% were seen once. Regarding time point: blood 2 weeks post-SBRT. Stated treatment: 15 Gy SBRT to primary tumor, nephrectomy 4 weeks later. Clear cell pathology was present in this patient's renal cell carcinoma. V lost 1 base, J lost 9 bases, and 6 bases stayed unmatched. Germline CDR1 and CDR2: LNHDA and SQIVND (reference sequence). The CDR3 totals 14 residues. Sequences were derived from blood, sampled from a patient whose treatment included radiotherapy and nephrectomy. The chain joins TRBV19 to TRBJ2-1, with 7 bases matching TRBD1. The receptor was derived from a man aged 55 to 70 with renal cell carcinoma. In nucleotides, the CDR3 is TGTGCCAGTAGTATAGGTCAGGGGGTAAGTGAGCAGTTCTTC. Residues: CASSIGQGVSEQFF.